These T cell receptor beta chains were read from a single sample in a study of CD8+CD57+ T cells in acquired aplastic anemia. TCRdb analysed the reads with MiXCR anew, one entry per CDR3 protein. The sample holds 200,000 or so distinct CDR3 sequences; under 55% are singletons and the top ten take about 9.5%. Sequencing was performed on sorted CD4+, CD8+, or CD8+CD57+ T cells (not recorded which) from PBMCs. These TCRs come from a human donor with aplastic anemia. CDR3s include the opening cysteine and the closing phenylalanine or tryptophan. The D gene is left open where the match is weak. Part of the rows lack a size; the others show once, few, many or a class for expanded clones.

J,D,V,size,length,DNA,CDR3
TRBJ2-3,NA,TRBV29-1,NA,13,TGCAGCGTGCTCAGTGTTCGAGGAGATACGCAGTATTTT,CSVLSVRGDTQYF
TRBJ2-2,TRBD2,TRBV20-1,many,14,TGCAGTGCTAGCAAGCGGGAGGTGACCGGGGAGCTGTTTTTT,CSASKREVTGELFF
TRBJ2-7,NA,TRBV2,few,12,TGTGCCAGCGGTCAGACCCCCGGCGAGCAGTACTTC,CASGQTPGEQYF
TRBJ2-3,TRBD1,TRBV29-1,few,15,TGCAGCGCTCCGACCCGGGACAGGGGCACAGATACGCAGTATTTT,CSAPTRDRGTDTQYF
TRBJ2-7,NA,TRBV6-2/TRBV6-3,NA,12,TGTGCCAGCAGTCAGGGCACCTACGAGCAGTACTTC,CASSQGTYEQYF
TRBJ1-6,NA,TRBV24-1,few,14,TGTGCCACCAGTGATGGGGCGGGGAATTCACCCCTCCACTTT,CATSDGAGNSPLHF
TRBJ1-1,NA,TRBV7-9,few,11,TGTGCCAGTGGGACGTCCACTGAAGCTTTCTTT,CASGTSTEAFF
TRBJ2-1,TRBD1,TRBV11-2,many,14,TGTGCCAGCAGTCGGACAGGAACCTACAATGAGCAGTTCTTC,CASSRTGTYNEQFF
TRBJ2-7,NA,TRBV2,NA,14,TGTGCCAGCATCGCTCGGGTCAGCTCCTACGAGCAGTACTTC,CASIARVSSYEQYF
TRBJ2-3,NA,TRBV12-5,many,14,TGTGCTAGTGGTCCCCCCCCTATGGGAGATACGCAGTATTTT,CASGPPPMGDTQYF
TRBJ2-5,TRBD2,TRBV9,many,17,TGTGCCAGCAGCGTAGCTCCCACTAGCGGTTCCCAAGAGACCCAGTACTTC,CASSVAPTSGSQETQYF
TRBJ1-2,NA,TRBV5-1,many,15,TGCGCCAGCAGCCTGGGGACCCCTCAGCTCTATGGCTACACCTTC,CASSLGTPQLYGYTF
TRBJ2-5,NA,TRBV3-1,NA,13,TGTGCCAGCAGCCACACTCTACAAGAGACCCAGTACTTC,CASSHTLQETQYF